This T cell receptor beta chain was sequenced in a study of tumor-infiltrating lymphocytes in primary liver carcinoma. Study information: Sample counts of productive TCRbeta reads spanned roughly 3.65 to 8 million; these counts were similar across tissue types.

DNA and RNA were both co-extracted from roughly 18-30 mg of bulk tissue that had not been sorted. These patients lived with chronic HBV infection and had never been treated. Study conclusions and caveats: Tumor-blood pairs (like tumor-adjacent pairs) overlapped less than tumor region pairs did. Relative to blood, tumors carried a significantly larger fraction of the repertoire in their top 250 clones (p = 0.039).

Priming with a constant-region primer yielded TCR beta cDNA from roughly 0.45 ug total RNA. It was through three nested multiplex PCR rounds of slightly modified ARM-PCR that TCR beta libraries arose. For approximately 10 cycles apiece, the opening two PCR rounds ran with TRBV1-TRBV30 forward primers and a C-beta reverse primer. MiXCR, applied by TCRdb to the multiplex PCR reads, yields one record per CDR3 protein. This table has 110,000 or so distinct CDR3 sequences, around 84% appearing once. The CDR3 runs 15 residues. Germline CDR1 ENHRY, CDR2 SYGVKD. Regarding this clonotype: Its antigen is unidentified. At one of its ends the junction is not consistent with the germline gene, which may arise from a read error.

The TCR sequence derives from a man between 35 and 55 years old with primary liver carcinoma and hepatitis B virus infection. What was sequenced was liver tumor tissue from sampling region 3. Subset in this sample: tumor region T3, left-lateral pole. V usage is TRBV10-3 and J usage is TRBJ2-3; 14 bases align to TRBD2. The chain's CDR3 is CAIIPTSGRARYTVF. DNA of the CDR3: TGTGCCATCATTCCGACTAGCGGGAGGGCCAGATACACAGTATTT.